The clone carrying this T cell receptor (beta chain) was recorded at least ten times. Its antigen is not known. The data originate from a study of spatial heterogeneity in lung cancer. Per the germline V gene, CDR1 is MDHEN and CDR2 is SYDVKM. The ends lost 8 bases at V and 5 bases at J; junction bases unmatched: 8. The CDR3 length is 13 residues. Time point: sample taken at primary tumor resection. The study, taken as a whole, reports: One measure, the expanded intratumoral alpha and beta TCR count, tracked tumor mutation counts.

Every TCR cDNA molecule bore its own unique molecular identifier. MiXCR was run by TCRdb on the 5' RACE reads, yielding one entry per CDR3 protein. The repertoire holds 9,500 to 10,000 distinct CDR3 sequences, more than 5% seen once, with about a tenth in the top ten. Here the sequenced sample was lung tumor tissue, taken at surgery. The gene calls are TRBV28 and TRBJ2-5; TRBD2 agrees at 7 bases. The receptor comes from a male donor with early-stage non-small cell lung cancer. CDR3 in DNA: TGTGCCAGCGCGAGACTAGCCGGGGAGACCCAGTACTTC. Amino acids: CASARLAGETQYF.